Each of the 3 T cell receptor beta chains below was sequenced from the same sample in a study of T-cell memory formation after mild COVID-19. TCRdb reanalysed the 5' RACE reads using MiXCR and keeps one entry per CDR3 protein. The sample holds about 540,000 distinct CDR3 sequences, about a fifth seen once. Material for sequencing was PBMCs or a T cell subset sorted from them (not recorded which). The receptors derive from an adult woman who had mild COVID-19 (a few samples of this study predate the infection). Cell type and time point are not known.

This clonotype was observed a handful of times. The chain carries TRBV13 and TRBJ2-7; tentatively, D is TRBD2 (6 bases). The germline gives CDR1 PRHDT, CDR2 FYEKMQ (reference sequence). The CDR3 has 13 amino acids. The V gene lost 4 bases and the J gene lost 7 bases, with 14 bases spanning the gap. CDR3 coding DNA: TGTGCCAGCAGCTATGGAGGGGTTGGGGAGCAGTACTTC. As protein: CASSYGGVGEQYF.

Here the CDR3 reads CSAQTGTMAEQYF. CDR3 nucleotides: TGCAGTGCTCAAACCGGGACCATGGCCGAGCAGTACTTC. J is TRBJ2-7 and V is TRBV20-1; D might be TRBD1 or TRBD2, each matching 5 bases. The CDR3 is 13 residues long. The V gene lost 5 bases and the J gene lost 6 bases, with 17 bases spanning the gap. Germline V gene sequence: CDR1 DFQATT, CDR2 SNEGSKA (reference sequence).

The chain joins TRBV6-4 to TRBJ2-1; 8 nucleotides match TRBD2. V was clipped by 7 bases and J by 2 bases; unmatched bases: 13. CDR1 MRHNA and CDR2 SNTAGT come from the germline V gene. The CDR3 length is 17 residues. The chain's CDR3 is CASTTPGGRSPYNEQFF. The CDR3 nucleotides read TGTGCCAGCACCACCCCGGGCGGGAGGAGTCCCTACAATGAGCAGTTCTTC.